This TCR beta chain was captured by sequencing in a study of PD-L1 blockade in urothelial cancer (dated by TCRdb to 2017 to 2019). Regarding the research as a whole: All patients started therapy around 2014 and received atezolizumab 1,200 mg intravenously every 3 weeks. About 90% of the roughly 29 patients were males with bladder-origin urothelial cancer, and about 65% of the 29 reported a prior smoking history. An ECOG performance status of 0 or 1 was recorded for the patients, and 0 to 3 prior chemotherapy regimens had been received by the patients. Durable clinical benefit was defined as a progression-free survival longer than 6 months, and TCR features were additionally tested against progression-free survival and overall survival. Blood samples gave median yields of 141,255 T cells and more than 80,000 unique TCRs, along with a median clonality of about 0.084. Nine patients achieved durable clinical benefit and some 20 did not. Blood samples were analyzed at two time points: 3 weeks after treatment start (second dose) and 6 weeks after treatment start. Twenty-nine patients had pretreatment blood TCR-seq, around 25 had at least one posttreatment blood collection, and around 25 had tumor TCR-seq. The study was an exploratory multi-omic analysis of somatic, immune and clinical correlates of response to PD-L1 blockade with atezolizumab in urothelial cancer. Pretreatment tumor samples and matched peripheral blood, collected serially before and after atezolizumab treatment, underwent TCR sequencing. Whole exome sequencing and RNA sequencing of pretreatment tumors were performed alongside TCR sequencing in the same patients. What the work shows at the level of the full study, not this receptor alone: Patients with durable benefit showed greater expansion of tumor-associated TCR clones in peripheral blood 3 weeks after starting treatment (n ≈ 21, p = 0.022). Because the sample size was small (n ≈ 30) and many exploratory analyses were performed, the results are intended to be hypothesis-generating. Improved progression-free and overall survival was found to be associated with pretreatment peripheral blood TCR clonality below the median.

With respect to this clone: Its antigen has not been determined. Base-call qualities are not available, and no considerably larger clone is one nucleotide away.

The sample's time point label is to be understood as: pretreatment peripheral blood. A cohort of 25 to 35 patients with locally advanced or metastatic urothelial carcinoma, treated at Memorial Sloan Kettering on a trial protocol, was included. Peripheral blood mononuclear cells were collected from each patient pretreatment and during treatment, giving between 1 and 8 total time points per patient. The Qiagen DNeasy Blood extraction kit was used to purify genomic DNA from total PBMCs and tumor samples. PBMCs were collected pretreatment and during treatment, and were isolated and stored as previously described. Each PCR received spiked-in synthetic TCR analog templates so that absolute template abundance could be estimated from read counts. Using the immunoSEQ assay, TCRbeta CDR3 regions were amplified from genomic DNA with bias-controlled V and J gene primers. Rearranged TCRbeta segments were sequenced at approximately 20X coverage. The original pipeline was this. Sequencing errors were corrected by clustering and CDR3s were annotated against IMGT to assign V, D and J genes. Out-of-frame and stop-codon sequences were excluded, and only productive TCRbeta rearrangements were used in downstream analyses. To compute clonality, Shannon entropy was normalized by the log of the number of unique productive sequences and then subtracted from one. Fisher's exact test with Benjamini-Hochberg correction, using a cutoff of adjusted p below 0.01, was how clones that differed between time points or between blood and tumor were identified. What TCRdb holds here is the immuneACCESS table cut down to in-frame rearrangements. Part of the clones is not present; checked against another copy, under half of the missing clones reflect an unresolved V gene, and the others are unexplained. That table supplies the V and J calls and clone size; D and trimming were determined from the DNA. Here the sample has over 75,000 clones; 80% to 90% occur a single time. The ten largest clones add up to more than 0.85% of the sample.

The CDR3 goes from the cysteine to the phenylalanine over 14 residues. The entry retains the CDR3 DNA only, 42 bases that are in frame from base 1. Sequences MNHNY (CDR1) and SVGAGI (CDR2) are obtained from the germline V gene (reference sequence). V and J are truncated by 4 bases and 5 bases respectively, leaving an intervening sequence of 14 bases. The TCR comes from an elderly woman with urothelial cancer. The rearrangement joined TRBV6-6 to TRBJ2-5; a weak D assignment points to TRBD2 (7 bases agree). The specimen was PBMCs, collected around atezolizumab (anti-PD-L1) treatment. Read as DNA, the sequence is TGTGCCAGCAGTTTGCAGGGAGGGGGGGAGACCCAGTACTTC. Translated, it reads CASSLQGGGETQYF.